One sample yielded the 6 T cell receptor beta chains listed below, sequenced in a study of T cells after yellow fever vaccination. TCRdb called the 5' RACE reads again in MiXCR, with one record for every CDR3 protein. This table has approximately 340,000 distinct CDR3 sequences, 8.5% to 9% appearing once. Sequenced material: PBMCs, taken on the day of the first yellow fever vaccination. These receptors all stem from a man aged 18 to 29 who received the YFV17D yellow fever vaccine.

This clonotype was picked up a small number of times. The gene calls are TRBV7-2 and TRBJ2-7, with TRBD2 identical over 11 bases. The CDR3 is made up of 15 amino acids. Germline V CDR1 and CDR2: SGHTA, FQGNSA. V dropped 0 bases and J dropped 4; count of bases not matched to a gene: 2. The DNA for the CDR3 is TGTGCCAGCAGCTTAGCGGGGACTAGCGGTTACGAGCAGTACTTC. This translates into CASSLAGTSGYEQYF.

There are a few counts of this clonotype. The CDR3 DNA reads as TGTGCCAGCACCAAGGGCGATACGCAGTATTTT. It translates to CASTKGDTQYF. This rearrangement joins TRBV12-3 or TRBV12-4 to TRBJ2-3; no definite D call. The germline V and J ends were trimmed by 7 bases and 6 bases, with 8 bases remaining between them. The CDR3 runs 11 residues.

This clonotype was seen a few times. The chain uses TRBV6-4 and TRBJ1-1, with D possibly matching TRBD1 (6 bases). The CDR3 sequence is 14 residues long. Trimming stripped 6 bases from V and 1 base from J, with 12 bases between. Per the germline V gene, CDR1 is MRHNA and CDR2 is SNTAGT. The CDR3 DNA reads TGTGCCAGCAGACGGACAGATCAGAACACTGAAGCTTTCTTT. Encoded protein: CASRRTDQNTEAFF.

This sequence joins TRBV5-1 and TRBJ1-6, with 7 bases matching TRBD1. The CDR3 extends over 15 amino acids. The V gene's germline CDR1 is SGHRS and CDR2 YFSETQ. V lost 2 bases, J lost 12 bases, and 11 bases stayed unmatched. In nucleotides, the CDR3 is TGCGCCAGCAGCTTCGGGACAGCCGTTGGCGAACCCCTCCACTTT. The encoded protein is CASSFGTAVGEPLHF.

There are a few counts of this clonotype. Here the CDR3 reads CASSLVSGTGTEAFF. The CDR3 DNA reads TGCGCCAGCAGCTTGGTCTCAGGGACGGGCACTGAAGCTTTCTTT. This sequence joins TRBV5-1 and TRBJ1-1; the D gene is possibly TRBD1 (5 bases). The length of the CDR3 is 15 residues. Germline lookup yields CDR1 SGHRS and CDR2 YFSETQ. Trimming shortened V by 0 bases and J by 4 bases, and 13 bases separated the two germline ends.

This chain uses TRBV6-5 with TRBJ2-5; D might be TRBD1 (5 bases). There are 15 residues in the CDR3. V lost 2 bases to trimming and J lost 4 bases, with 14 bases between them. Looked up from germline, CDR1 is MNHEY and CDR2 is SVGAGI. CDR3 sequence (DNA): TGTGCCAGCAGTTACCATTACCAGGGCACAGAGACCCAGTACTTC. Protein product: CASSYHYQGTETQYF.